What follows are 26 T cell receptor beta chains derived from one specimen sequenced in a study of cytomegalovirus exposure and HLA in healthy donors. TCRdb keeps only in-frame clones here, not all; method: immunoSEQ multiplex PCR. The table includes about 92,000 clones, about 93% detected once. Source material: PBMCs. The source is a woman aged 25 to 39 in good health and CMV-seropositive.

This clone is a singleton in its sample. The rearrangement uses TRBV20-1 and TRBJ2-7; perhaps TRBD2 as D (6 bases). Germline assignment: CDR1 DFQATT and CDR2 SNEGSKA (reference sequence). V dropped 5 bases and J dropped 7 bases, with 12 bases sitting between them. CDR3 size: 11 residues. The CDR3 is CSAETGEEQYF. In DNA, the CDR3 is TGCAGTGCTGAAACGGGGGAGGAGCAGTACTTC.

This chain links TRBV6-1 with TRBJ2-7; weak D call: TRBD2 (6 bases). CDR1 is MNHNS, CDR2 SASEGT, per germline. V shed 5 bases and J shed 0 bases, with 14 bases lying between them. The CDR3 length is 15 residues. The CDR3 DNA reads TGTGCCAGCAGTAGGGAGGCTAGTCCCTCCTACGAGCAGTACTTC. It translates to CASSREASPSYEQYF.

The rearrangement uses TRBV10-3 and TRBJ2-7; D possibly corresponds to TRBD1 (6 bases). Trimming removed 3 bases at V and 0 bases at J, with 9 bases between. Germline loops: CDR1 ENHRY, CDR2 SYGVKD. The CDR3 has 14 residues. The chain's CDR3 is CAISDPDSSYEQYF. The CDR3, as DNA: TGTGCCATCAGTGACCCGGACAGCTCCTACGAGCAGTACTTC.

The chain is built from TRBV6-5 and TRBJ1-1; D is undetermined. Germline loops: CDR1 MNHEY, CDR2 SVGAGI. Trimming stripped 0 bases from V and 2 bases from J, with 13 bases between. CDR3 size: 16 residues. The CDR3 nucleotides are TGTGCCAGCAGTTACTCGAGAGCGGGTATTAACACTGAAGCTTTCTTT. Translation: CASSYSRAGINTEAFF.

The J gene is TRBJ2-7, the V gene TRBV7-9, with 10 bases that match TRBD2. Germline assignment: CDR1 SEHNR and CDR2 FQNEAQ (reference sequence). This CDR3 comprises 16 residues. Trimming cost V 5 bases and J 3 bases; bases outside gene matches: 10. For the CDR3, the DNA is TGTGCCAGCAGCCCACCTTCTAGCGGGAGAGGCTACGAGCAGTACTTC. Amino acid sequence: CASSPPSSGRGYEQYF.

This clone was observed a single time. The chain has TRBV6-6 and TRBJ2-7; D unclear. V was clipped by 4 bases and J by 3 bases, with 4 bases between them. The CDR3 totals 11 residues. Germline values: CDR1 MNHNY, CDR2 SVGAGI (reference sequence). CDR3 loop: CASSSRYEQYF. The CDR3 DNA follows: TGTGCCAGCAGTTCCCGCTACGAGCAGTACTTC.

The gene calls are TRBV6-6 and TRBJ2-7; 8 bases match TRBD1. Germline V lookup: CDR1 MNHNY, CDR2 SVGAGI (reference sequence). CDR3 length: 14 residues. The V segment lost 6 bases and the J segment 5 bases; nucleotides outside the gene matches: 9. The CDR3 sequence: CASRSTGESDEQYF. The DNA of the CDR3 is TGTGCCAGCAGGTCGACAGGGGAGTCGGACGAGCAGTACTTC.

The V and J genes are TRBV7-2 and TRBJ2-6; no reliable D call. From germline, CDR1 is SGHTA and CDR2 FQGNSA. V was cut by 5 bases and J by 4 bases, with 6 bases left in between. The CDR3 runs 13 residues. The CDR3 loop reads CASSPPGANVLTF. In DNA form, the CDR3 reads TGTGCCAGCAGCCCTCCCGGGGCCAACGTCCTGACTTTC.

V gene TRBV5-6 combines with J gene TRBJ2-2; TRBD2 matches 9 bases. The V and J ends lost 3 bases and 3 bases, in that order; junction bases with no gene match: 3. This CDR3 contains 15 residues. Germline lookup yields CDR1 SGHDT and CDR2 YYEEEE. CDR3 sequence reads: CASSWGLADTGELFF. CDR3 nucleotides: TGTGCCAGCAGCTGGGGACTAGCCGACACCGGGGAGCTGTTTTTT.

The chain links TRBV7-9 to TRBJ1-5; 8 bases are a match to TRBD1. Trimming removed 4 bases from V and 6 bases from J; junction bases left unmatched: 5. The CDR3 sequence is 14 residues long. Germline V lookup: CDR1 SEHNR, CDR2 FQNEAQ (reference sequence). Written as DNA, the CDR3 is TGTGCCAGCAGCTCGGACAGGGATCGTCAGCCCCAGCATTTT. It translates to CASSSDRDRQPQHF. Supplemented by reference TRBV7-9 and TRBJ1-5, the full variable domain reads DTGVSQNPRHKITKRGQNVTFRCDPISEHNRLYWYRQTLGQGPEFLTYFQNEAQLEKSRLLSDRFSAERPKGSFSTLEIQRTEQGDSAMYLCASSSDRDRQPQHFGDGTRLSIL.

The chain carries TRBV5-1 and TRBJ1-2, with TRBD1 as a possible D gene (6 bases). CDR3 length: 19 amino acids. Deletions cut 4 bases from V and 6 bases from J, with 31 bases between. In germline, CDR1 is SGHRS, CDR2 YFSETQ. The CDR3 protein is CASSLRTSTGFWLRDGYTF. DNA for the CDR3: TGCGCCAGCAGCCTACGGACATCGACAGGTTTTTGGCTGCGGGATGGCTACACCTTC.

The V gene is TRBV29-1, the J gene TRBJ1-1; 11 positions agree with TRBD1. With V trimmed by 7 bases and J by 1 base, 8 bases remained unmatched. The CDR3 is 15 amino acids. The germline CDR1 and CDR2 sequences are SQVTM and ANQGSEA. CDR3 nucleotides: TGCAGCGCGGGACAGGGGGGATACGGGAACACTGAAGCTTTCTTT. It yields the protein CSAGQGGYGNTEAFF.

The V call is TRBV30, the J call TRBJ2-2, with D perhaps matching TRBD2 (5 bases). Germline assignment: CDR1 GTSNPN and CDR2 SVGIG (reference sequence). CDR3 length equals 14 residues. Trimming removed 0 bases from V and 1 base from J, with 6 bases in between. The CDR3 DNA is TGTGCCTGGAGTGTAGGAGGGAACACCGGGGAGCTGTTTTTT. Translated: CAWSVGGNTGELFF.

J is TRBJ1-1 and V is TRBV19; TRBD1 aligns across 10 bases. Per germline, CDR1 LNHDA and CDR2 SQIVND (reference sequence). The CDR3 totals 18 residues. Unmatched junction bases numbered 12, after V lost 4 bases and J lost 1 base. In DNA form, the CDR3 reads TGTGCCAGTAGTAATCTACAGGACGGGACAGGGGAGAACACTGAAGCTTTCTTT. This sequence encodes CASSNLQDGTGENTEAFF.

This rearrangement joins TRBV4-1 to TRBJ2-1, with TRBD1 matching over 9 bases. V was pared by 2 bases and J by 3 bases, with 14 bases of the junction left unmatched. Germline V gene lookup returns CDR1 MGHRA and CDR2 YSYEKL. The length of the CDR3 is 19 residues. The CDR3 DNA follows: TGCGCCAGCAGCCAATTGATATTGGTGGGACAGGGTATCTACAATGAGCAGTTCTTC. It is translated as CASSQLILVGQGIYNEQFF.

The rearrangement links TRBV18 to TRBJ2-2; tentatively, D is TRBD1 (6 bases). Trimming took 5 bases from V and 7 from J, leaving 8 bases between them. The CDR3 is 12 residues long. Germline CDR1 and CDR2: KGHSH and LQKENI. As DNA, the CDR3 is TGTGCCAGCTCATACAGGGTCGGGGAGCTGTTTTTT. It yields the protein CASSYRVGELFF. Full variable domain (missing parts from reference TRBV18 and TRBJ2-2): NAGVMQNPRHLVRRRGQEARLRCSPMKGHSHVYWYRQLPEEGLKFMVYLQKENIIDESGMPKERFSAEFPKEGPSILRIQQVVRGDSAAYFCASSYRVGELFFGEGSRLTVL.

This chain joins TRBV18 and TRBJ1-1; D might be TRBD1 (6 bases). The V end lost 3 bases, the J end lost 7 bases, and 12 bases lay between the germline ends. This CDR3 contains 13 residues. Looked up from germline, CDR1 is KGHSH and CDR2 is LQKENI. The chain's CDR3 is CASSPKTGREAFF. In DNA, the CDR3 is TGTGCCAGCTCACCGAAGACAGGACGTGAAGCTTTCTTT.

The CDR3 spells CASKETGKYEQYF. The CDR3 bases are TGTGCCAGTAAAGAGACAGGGAAGTACGAGCAGTACTTC. The rearrangement joins TRBV19 to TRBJ2-7; 7 nucleotides line up with TRBD1. The germline CDR1 and CDR2 sequences are LNHDA and SQIVND (reference sequence). CDR3 size: 13 residues. J gave up 4 bases and V 7 bases, and 7 bases lay outside the gene matches.

V usage is TRBV18 and J usage is TRBJ2-3; a possible D gene is TRBD1 (5 bases). V was shortened by 3 bases and J by 0 bases, with 13 bases between the two germline ends. The CDR3 has 16 amino acids. Germline V gene data show CDR1 as KGHSH and CDR2 as LQKENI. The CDR3 sequence is CASSPGIGVSTDTQYF. The DNA for the CDR3 is TGTGCCAGCTCACCCGGTATAGGGGTTAGCACAGATACGCAGTATTTT.

The chain carries TRBV18 and TRBJ1-1; TRBD1 aligns across 7 bases. J gave up 1 base and V 3 bases, and 5 bases lay outside the gene matches. The germline V gene has CDR1 KGHSH and CDR2 LQKENI. The CDR3 has 15 amino acids. CDR3 nucleotides: TGTGCCAGCTCACCTCCGACAGGGTGGAACACTGAAGCTTTCTTT. Protein product: CASSPPTGWNTEAFF.

The chain is built from TRBV6-1 and TRBJ2-2; 7 bases are a match to TRBD1. This CDR3 has 17 residues. With 0 bases clipped from V and 6 bases from J, the junction kept 10 bases outside the gene matches. Germline-derived CDR1 and CDR2 are MNHNS and SASEGT. The CDR3 bases are TGTGCCAGCAGTGAAGCGCTTCAAAAGGGGGCCTCCGGGGAGCTGTTTTTT. This encodes CASSEALQKGASGELFF.

In this sample, this clone turned up once. CDR3 coding DNA: TGTGCCAGCAGCCGTCCTACAGGGGTTAAAGCTTTCTTT. It translates to CASSRPTGVKAFF. This chain uses TRBV7-9 with TRBJ1-1, with 7 bases matching TRBD1. The CDR3 runs 13 residues. V lost 5 bases and J lost 9; bases outside the gene matches: 9. Germline loops: CDR1 SEHNR, CDR2 FQNEAQ (reference sequence).

The chain links TRBV11-2 to TRBJ1-1; no definite D call. The CDR3 contains 15 residues. The V end lost 3 bases, the J end lost 1 base, and 12 bases lay between the germline ends. Germline V gene data show CDR1 as SGHAT and CDR2 as FQNNGV. The CDR3, as DNA: TGTGCCAGCAGCTTCGCAGGCATAGAGAACACTGAAGCTTTCTTT. It translates to CASSFAGIENTEAFF.

This sequence joins TRBV5-1 and TRBJ2-2; the match to TRBD2 covers 8 bases. V shed 3 bases and J 4 bases; nucleotides not matched to a gene: 8. CDR3 length: 16 amino acids. The germline V gene has CDR1 SGHRS and CDR2 YFSETQ. CDR3 region: CASSSRTSRGTGELFF. The CDR3 DNA is TGCGCCAGCAGCTCCCGGACTAGCCGGGGCACCGGGGAGCTGTTTTTT.

V is TRBV14 and J is TRBJ2-7; a weak D match, TRBD2 (6 bases). Germline loops: CDR1 SGHDN, CDR2 FVKESK. Trimming removed 4 bases from V and 2 bases from J, with 15 bases in between. The CDR3 is made up of 15 amino acids. CDR3 nucleotide sequence: TGTGCCAGCAGCCTTACTCGGGGGATCCCCTACGAGCAGTACTTC. Amino acids: CASSLTRGIPYEQYF.

The CDR3 coding sequence is TGTGCCAGCAGCCCTAACCTGCGGGCTAACGAGCAGTTCTTC. Its translation: CASSPNLRANEQFF. The chain joins TRBV7-8 to TRBJ2-1; the D gene is possibly TRBD2 (5 bases). Germline V gene data show CDR1 as SGHVS and CDR2 as FQNEAQ. The CDR3 runs 14 residues. Trimming shortened V by 5 bases and J by 10 bases, and 18 bases separated the two germline ends.